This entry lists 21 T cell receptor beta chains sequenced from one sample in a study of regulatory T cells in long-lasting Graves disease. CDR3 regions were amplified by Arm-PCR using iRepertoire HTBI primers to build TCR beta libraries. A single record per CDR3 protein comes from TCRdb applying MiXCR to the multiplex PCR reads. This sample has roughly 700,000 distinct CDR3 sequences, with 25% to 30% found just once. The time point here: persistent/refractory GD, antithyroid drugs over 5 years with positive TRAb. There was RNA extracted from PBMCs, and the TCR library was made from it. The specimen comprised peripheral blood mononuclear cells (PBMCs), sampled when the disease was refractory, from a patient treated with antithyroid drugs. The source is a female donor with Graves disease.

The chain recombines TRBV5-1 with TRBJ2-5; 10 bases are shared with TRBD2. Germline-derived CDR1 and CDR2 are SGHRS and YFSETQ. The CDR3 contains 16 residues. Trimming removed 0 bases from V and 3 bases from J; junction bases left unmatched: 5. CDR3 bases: TGCGCCAGCAGCTTGGATCGCCTAGCGGGAGAAGAGACCCAGTACTTC. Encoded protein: CASSLDRLAGEETQYF.

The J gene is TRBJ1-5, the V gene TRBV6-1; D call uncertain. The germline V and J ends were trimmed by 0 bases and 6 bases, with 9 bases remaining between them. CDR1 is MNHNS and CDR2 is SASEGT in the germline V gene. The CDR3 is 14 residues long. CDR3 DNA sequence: TGTGCCAGCAGTGAAGCGCAGCCGAGTCAGCCCCAGCATTTT. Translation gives CASSEAQPSQPQHF.

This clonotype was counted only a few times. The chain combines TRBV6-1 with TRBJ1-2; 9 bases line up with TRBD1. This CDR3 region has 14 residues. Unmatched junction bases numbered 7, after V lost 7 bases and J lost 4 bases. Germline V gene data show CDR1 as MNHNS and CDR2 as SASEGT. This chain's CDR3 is CASNTGGRGYGYTF. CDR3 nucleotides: TGTGCCAGCAACACAGGGGGCAGGGGCTATGGCTACACCTTC.

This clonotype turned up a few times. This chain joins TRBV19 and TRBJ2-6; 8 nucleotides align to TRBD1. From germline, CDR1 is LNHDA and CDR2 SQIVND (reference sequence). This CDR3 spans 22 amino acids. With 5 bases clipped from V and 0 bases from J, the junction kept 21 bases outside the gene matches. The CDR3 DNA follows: TGTGCCAGTAGTCATCCCCGCCCCGCCTCCGGGACAGGAGTCTCTGGGGCCAACGTCCTGACTTTC. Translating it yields CASSHPRPASGTGVSGANVLTF.

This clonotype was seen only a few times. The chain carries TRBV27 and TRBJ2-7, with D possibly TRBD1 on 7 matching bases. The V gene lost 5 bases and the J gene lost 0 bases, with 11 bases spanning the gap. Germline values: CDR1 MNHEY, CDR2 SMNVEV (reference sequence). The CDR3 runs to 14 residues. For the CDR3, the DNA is TGTGCCAGCAGTCCCCAGGGGGGCTCCTACGAGCAGTACTTC. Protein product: CASSPQGGSYEQYF.

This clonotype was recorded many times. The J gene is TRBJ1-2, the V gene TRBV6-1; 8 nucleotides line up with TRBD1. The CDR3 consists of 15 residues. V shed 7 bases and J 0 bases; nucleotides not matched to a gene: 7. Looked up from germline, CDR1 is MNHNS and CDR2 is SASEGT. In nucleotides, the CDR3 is TGTGCCAGCACGACAGGGGCCATTCCTAACTATGGCTACACCTTC. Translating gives CASTTGAIPNYGYTF.

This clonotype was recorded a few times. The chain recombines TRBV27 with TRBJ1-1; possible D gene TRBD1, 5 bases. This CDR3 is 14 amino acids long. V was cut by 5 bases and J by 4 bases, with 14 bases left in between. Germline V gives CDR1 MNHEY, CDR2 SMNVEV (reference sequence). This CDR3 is CASSDLGGATEAFF. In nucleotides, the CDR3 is TGTGCCAGCAGTGATCTGGGGGGTGCCACTGAAGCTTTCTTT.

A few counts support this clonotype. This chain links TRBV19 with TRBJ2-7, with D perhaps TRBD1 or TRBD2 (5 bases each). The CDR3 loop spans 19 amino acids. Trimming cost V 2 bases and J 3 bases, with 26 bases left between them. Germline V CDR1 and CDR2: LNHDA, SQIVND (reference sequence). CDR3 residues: CASSISPLVNRNSDYEQYF. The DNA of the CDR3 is TGTGCCAGTAGTATAAGCCCACTAGTCAACAGGAACTCCGACTACGAGCAGTACTTC. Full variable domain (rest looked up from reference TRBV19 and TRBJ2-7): DGGITQSPKYLFRKEGQNVTLSCEQNLNHDAMYWYRQDPGQGLRLIYYSQIVNDFQKGDIAEGYSVSREKKESFPLTVTSAQKNPTAFYLCASSISPLVNRNSDYEQYFGPGTRLTVT.

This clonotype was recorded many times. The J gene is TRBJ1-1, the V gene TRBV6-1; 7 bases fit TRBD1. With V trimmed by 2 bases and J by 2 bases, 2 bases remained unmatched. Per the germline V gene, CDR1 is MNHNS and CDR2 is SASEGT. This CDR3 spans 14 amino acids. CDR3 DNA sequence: TGTGCCAGCAGTGAACGACAGGGAAACACTGAAGCTTTCTTT. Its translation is CASSERQGNTEAFF.

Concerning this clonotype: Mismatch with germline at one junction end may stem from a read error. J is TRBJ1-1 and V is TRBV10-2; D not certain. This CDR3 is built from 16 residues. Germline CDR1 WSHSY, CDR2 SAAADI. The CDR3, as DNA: TGCGCCAGCAGTGAGTCGGTTGCGCGGCTGAACACTGAAGCTCTCTTT. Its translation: CASSESVARLNTEALF.

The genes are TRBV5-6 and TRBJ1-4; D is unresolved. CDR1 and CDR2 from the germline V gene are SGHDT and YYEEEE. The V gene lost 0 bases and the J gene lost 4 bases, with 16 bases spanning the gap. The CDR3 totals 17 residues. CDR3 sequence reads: CASSLGNLRHHNEKLFF. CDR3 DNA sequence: TGTGCCAGCAGCTTGGGAAATCTCCGTCACCATAATGAAAAACTGTTTTTT. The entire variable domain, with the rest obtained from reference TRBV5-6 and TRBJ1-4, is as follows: DAGVTQSPTHLIKTRGQQVTLRCSPKSGHDTVSWYQQALGQGPQFIFQYYEEEERQRGNFPDRFSGHQFPNYSSELNVNALLLGDSALYLCASSLGNLRHHNEKLFFGSGTQLSVL.

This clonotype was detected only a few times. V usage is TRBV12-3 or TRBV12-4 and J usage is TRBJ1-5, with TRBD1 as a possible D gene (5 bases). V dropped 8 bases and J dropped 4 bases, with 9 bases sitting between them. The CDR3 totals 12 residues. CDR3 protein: CASRKGNQPQHF. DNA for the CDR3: TGTGCCAGCCGGAAGGGGAATCAGCCCCAGCATTTT.

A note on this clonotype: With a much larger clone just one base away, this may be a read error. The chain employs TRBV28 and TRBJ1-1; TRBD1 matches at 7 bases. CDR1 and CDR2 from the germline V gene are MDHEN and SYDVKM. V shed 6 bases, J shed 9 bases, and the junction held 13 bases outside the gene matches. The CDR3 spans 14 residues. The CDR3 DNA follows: TGTGCCAGCAGACCTCAGGGGGGGTGGACTAAAGCTTTCTTT. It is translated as CASRPQGGWTKAFF. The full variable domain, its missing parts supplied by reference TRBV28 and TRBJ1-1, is DVKVTQSSRYLVKRTGEKVFLECVQDMDHENMFWYRQDPGLGLRLIYFSYDVKMKEKGDIPEGYSVSREKKERFSLILESASTNQTSMYLCASRPQGGWTKAFFGQGTRLTVV.

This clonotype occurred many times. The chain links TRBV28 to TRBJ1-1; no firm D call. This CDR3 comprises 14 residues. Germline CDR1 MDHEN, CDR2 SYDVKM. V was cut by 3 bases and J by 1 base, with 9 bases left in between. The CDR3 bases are TGTGCCAGCAGTTTTAACGTAAGGAACACTGAAGCTTTCTTT. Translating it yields CASSFNVRNTEAFF.

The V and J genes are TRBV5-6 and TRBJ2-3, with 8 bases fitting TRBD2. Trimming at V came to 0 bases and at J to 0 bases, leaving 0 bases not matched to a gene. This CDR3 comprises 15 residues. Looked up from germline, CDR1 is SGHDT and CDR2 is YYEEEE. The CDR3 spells CASSLGLASTDTQYF. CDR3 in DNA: TGTGCCAGCAGCTTGGGACTAGCGAGCACAGATACGCAGTATTTT.

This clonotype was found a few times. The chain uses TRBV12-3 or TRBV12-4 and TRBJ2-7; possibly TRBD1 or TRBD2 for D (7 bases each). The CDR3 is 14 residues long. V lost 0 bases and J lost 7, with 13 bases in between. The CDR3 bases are TGTGCCAGCAGTTTAGCCCCAGGGGGGGCGGAGCAGTACTTC. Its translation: CASSLAPGGAEQYF.

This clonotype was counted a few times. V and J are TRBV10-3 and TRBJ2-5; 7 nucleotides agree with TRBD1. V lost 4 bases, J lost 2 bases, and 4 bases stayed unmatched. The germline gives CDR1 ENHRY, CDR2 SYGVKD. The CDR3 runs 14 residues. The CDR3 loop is CAISAGQDQETQYF. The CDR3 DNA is TGTGCCATCAGTGCCGGACAGGATCAAGAGACCCAGTACTTC.

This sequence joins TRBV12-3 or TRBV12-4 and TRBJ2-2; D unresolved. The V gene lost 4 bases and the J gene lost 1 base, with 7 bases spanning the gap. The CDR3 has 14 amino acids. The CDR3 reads CASSSTKNTGELFF. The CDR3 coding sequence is TGTGCCAGCAGTTCGACCAAGAACACCGGGGAGCTGTTTTTT.

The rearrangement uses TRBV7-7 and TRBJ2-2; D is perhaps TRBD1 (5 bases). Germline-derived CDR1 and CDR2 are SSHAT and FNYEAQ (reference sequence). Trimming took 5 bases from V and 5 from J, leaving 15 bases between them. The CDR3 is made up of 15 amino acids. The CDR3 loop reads CASSPSQTVTGELFF. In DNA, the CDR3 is TGTGCCAGCAGCCCGAGCCAGACAGTGACCGGGGAGCTGTTTTTT.

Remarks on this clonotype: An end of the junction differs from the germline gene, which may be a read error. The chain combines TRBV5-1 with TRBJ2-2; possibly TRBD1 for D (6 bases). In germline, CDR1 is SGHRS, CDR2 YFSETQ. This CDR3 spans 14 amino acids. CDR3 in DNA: TGTGCCAGCAGTTACCTACAGGGCACCGGGGAGCTGTTTTTT. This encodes CASSYLQGTGELFF.

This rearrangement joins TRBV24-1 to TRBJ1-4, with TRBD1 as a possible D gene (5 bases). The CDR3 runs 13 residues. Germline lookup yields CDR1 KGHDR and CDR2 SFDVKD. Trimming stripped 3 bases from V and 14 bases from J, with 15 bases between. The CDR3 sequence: CATSDPGTQDLFF. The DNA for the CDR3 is TGTGCCACCAGTGATCCCGGGACGCAAGACCTGTTTTTT.